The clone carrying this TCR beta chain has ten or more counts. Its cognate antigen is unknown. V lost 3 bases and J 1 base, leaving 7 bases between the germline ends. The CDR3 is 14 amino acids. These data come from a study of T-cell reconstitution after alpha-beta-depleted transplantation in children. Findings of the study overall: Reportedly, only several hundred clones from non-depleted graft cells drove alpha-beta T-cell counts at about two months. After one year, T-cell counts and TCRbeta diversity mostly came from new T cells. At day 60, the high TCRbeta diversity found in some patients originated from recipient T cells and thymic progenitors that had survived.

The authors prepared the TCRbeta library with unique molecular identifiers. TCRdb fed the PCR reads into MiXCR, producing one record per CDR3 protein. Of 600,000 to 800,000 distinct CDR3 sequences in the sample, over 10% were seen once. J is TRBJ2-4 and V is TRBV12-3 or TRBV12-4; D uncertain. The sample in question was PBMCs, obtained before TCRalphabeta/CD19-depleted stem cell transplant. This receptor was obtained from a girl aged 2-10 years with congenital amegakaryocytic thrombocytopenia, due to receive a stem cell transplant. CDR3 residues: CASSFSDAKNIQYF. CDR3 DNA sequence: TGTGCCAGCAGTTTTTCGGATGCCAAAAACATTCAGTACTTC.